The 10 T cell receptor beta chains given below trace back to one sample, sequenced in a study of blood T cells in healthy people across ages. Using a J-beta primer mix together with a sample-barcoded 5' primer, a second PCR was run for roughly 6 to 12 cycles. TCRdb reprocessed the 5' RACE reads via MiXCR and lists one record per CDR3 protein. Of over a million distinct CDR3 sequences listed, roughly 45% are singletons. Sequenced sample: blood. These receptors were obtained from a woman younger than 30 in good health.

The V call is TRBV4-2, the J call TRBJ2-7; D unresolved. Per germline, CDR1 LGHNA and CDR2 YNFKEQ. Between the trimmed V and J ends, which lost 1 base and 6 bases, there was a span of 16 bases. CDR3 size: 15 residues. The chain's CDR3 is CASSQATNKNSEQYF. The DNA of the CDR3 is TGTGCCAGCAGCCAAGCAACCAATAAAAACTCCGAGCAGTACTTC.

V usage is TRBV10-3 and J usage is TRBJ2-7; 11 bases line up with TRBD1. Germline lookup yields CDR1 ENHRY and CDR2 SYGVKD. Trimming took 6 bases from V and 4 from J; bases not matched to a gene: 5. The CDR3 covers 14 residues. CDR3 sequence (DNA): TGTGCCATCAGGAGGACAGGGGGCGATTACGAGCAGTACTTC. As protein: CAIRRTGGDYEQYF.

The chain links TRBV4-1 to TRBJ2-7; D may correspond to TRBD1 or TRBD2 (6 bases each). The V gene's germline CDR1 is MGHRA and CDR2 YSYEKL. The CDR3 is made up of 17 amino acids. V dropped 4 bases and J dropped 1 base, with 20 bases sitting between them. The CDR3 DNA follows: TGCGCCAGCAGCCCGCGACAGGTGGGGGGTCTTTCCTACGAGCAGTACTTC. It is translated as CASSPRQVGGLSYEQYF.

The sample holds a few counts of this clonotype. V is TRBV3-1 and J is TRBJ2-7, with D possibly TRBD2 on 6 matching bases. The CDR3 runs to 14 residues. Trimming stripped 8 bases from V and 0 bases from J, with 14 bases between. Per germline, CDR1 LGHDT and CDR2 YNNKEL (reference sequence). CDR3 coding DNA: TGTGCCAGCCGAGGGACTGATAGCTCCTACGAGCAGTACTTC. Its translation: CASRGTDSSYEQYF.

This chain connects TRBV28 to TRBJ1-4; D not certain. V was trimmed by 2 bases and J by 10 bases, leaving 14 bases between them. This CDR3 region has 14 residues. Germline V CDR1 and CDR2: MDHEN, SYDVKM. CDR3 sequence: CASSLGPRGGKLFF. The CDR3 region has the DNA TGTGCCAGCAGTTTAGGCCCCAGAGGTGGAAAACTGTTTTTT.

The rearrangement joins TRBV12-3 or TRBV12-4 to TRBJ2-3, with 12 bases that match TRBD2. The CDR3 loop spans 16 amino acids. V lost 5 bases and J lost 4; bases outside the gene matches: 7. The CDR3 sequence is CASSANGLAGPDTQYF. The CDR3 coding sequence is TGTGCCAGCAGTGCAAACGGACTAGCGGGACCAGATACGCAGTATTTT.

This clonotype was counted a few times. The chain carries TRBV4-1 and TRBJ2-5; TRBD1 aligns across 10 bases. From germline, CDR1 is MGHRA and CDR2 YSYEKL. Trimming took 3 bases from V and 1 from J; bases not matched to a gene: 5. This CDR3 has 16 residues. CDR3 amino acids: CASSQYGTGAQETQYF. The CDR3 DNA reads as TGCGCCAGCAGCCAGTACGGGACAGGGGCCCAAGAGACCCAGTACTTC.

This clonotype has at least ten counts. The chain uses TRBV27 and TRBJ2-7; D may be TRBD1 or TRBD2 (5 bases each). The CDR3 contains 14 residues. Germline values: CDR1 MNHEY, CDR2 SMNVEV (reference sequence). The V gene lost 5 bases and the J gene lost 3 bases, with 14 bases spanning the gap. The CDR3 is CASSPGTDLYEQYF. The DNA of the CDR3 is TGTGCCAGCAGTCCCGGGACCGACCTCTACGAGCAGTACTTC.

This sequence joins TRBV3-1 and TRBJ2-1; 9 bases fit TRBD2. The CDR3 runs to 16 residues. Germline CDR1 and CDR2: LGHDT and YNNKEL (reference sequence). The J segment lost 2 bases and the V segment lost 0 bases, leaving 2 bases of the junction unmatched. In nucleotides, the CDR3 is TGTGCCAGCAGCCAAGAAACTAGCGGGCCCTACAATGAGCAGTTCTTC. Protein product: CASSQETSGPYNEQFF.

This clonotype was counted only a few times. The CDR3, as DNA: TGTGCCACCAGCAGAGATCAGTCAGGGACTCAGCCCCAGCATTTT. Protein: CATSRDQSGTQPQHF. This sequence joins TRBV15 and TRBJ1-5, with D possibly being TRBD1 (5 bases). Trimming took 0 bases from V and 6 from J, leaving 12 bases between them. The V gene's germline CDR1 is LNHNV and CDR2 YYDKDF (reference sequence). The CDR3 is made up of 15 amino acids.